Shown below are 5 T cell receptor beta chains from a single sample sequenced in a study of shared clonotypes between healthy human individuals (dated by TCRdb to the early 2020s). Library creation used the immunoSEQ multiplex PCR assay. TCRdb took over this immuneACCESS table, retaining in-frame rearrangements with V and J assigned. Such tables are incomplete; in checked studies, under half of the missing clones stem from an unresolved V gene, and the remainder is unexplained. This sample has 2.5 million or so clones in its table, and approximately 92% of those were observed once. More than 0.12% of the sample goes to the ten largest clones. What was sequenced was naive CD4+ T cells sorted from blood. The sample's cell subset or site label is to be understood as: CD45RA+ positively selected. These receptors were obtained from a man aged 18-30 years in good health.

The CDR3 reads CASSTEQGYDEKLFF. For the CDR3, the DNA is TGCGCCAGCAGCACCGAGCAGGGATATGATGAAAAACTGTTTTTT. V and J are TRBV5-1 and TRBJ1-4, with D possibly being TRBD1 (5 bases). The V and J ends lost 4 bases and 6 bases respectively, with 16 bases between them. CDR3 length equals 15 residues. CDR1 and CDR2 (germline): SGHRS, YFSETQ.

The CDR3 spells CASSLGQAIPYEQYF. The CDR3 nucleotides are TGCGCCAGCAGCTTGGGACAGGCAATACCCTACGAGCAGTACTTC. The rearrangement links TRBV5-1 to TRBJ2-7; a possible D gene is TRBD1 (6 bases). Per the germline V gene, CDR1 is SGHRS and CDR2 is YFSETQ. This CDR3 has 15 residues. The germline V and J ends were trimmed by 0 bases and 2 bases, with 12 bases remaining between them.

The V call is TRBV19, the J call TRBJ1-4, with 9 bases matching TRBD1. The trim removed 6 bases at V and 6 bases at J, leaving 5 bases unmatched. CDR1 and CDR2 (germline): LNHDA, SQIVND (reference sequence). The CDR3 is 14 residues long. The DNA for the CDR3 is TGTGCCAGTAGCTCCGGGACAGGGTATGAAAAACTGTTTTTT. Its translation: CASSSGTGYEKLFF.

V gene TRBV5-4 combines with J gene TRBJ2-3; tentative D call: TRBD1 (5 bases). V was shortened by 4 bases and J by 2 bases, with 11 bases between the two germline ends. CDR3 length: 14 residues. Germline V gene sequence: CDR1 SGHNT, CDR2 YYREEE (reference sequence). This chain's CDR3 is CASSPDTFTDTQYF. The CDR3 coding sequence is TGTGCCAGCAGCCCGGACACCTTCACAGATACGCAGTATTTT. The full variable domain, its missing parts supplied by reference TRBV5-4 and TRBJ2-3, is ETGVTQSPTHLIKTRGQQVTLRCSSQSGHNTVSWYQQALGQGPQFIFQYYREEENGRGNFPPRFSGLQFPNYSSELNVNALELDDSALYLCASSPDTFTDTQYFGPGTRLTVL.

The chain has TRBV30 and TRBJ1-2; tentatively, D is TRBD1 (5 bases). CDR1 is GTSNPN and CDR2 is SVGIG in the germline V gene (reference sequence). V lost 0 bases and J 9 bases, leaving 14 bases between the germline ends. The CDR3 sequence is 13 residues long. Written as DNA, the CDR3 is TGTGCCTGGAGTGTACAGAGGGGTAGGCGCTACACCTTC. It yields the protein CAWSVQRGRRYTF.